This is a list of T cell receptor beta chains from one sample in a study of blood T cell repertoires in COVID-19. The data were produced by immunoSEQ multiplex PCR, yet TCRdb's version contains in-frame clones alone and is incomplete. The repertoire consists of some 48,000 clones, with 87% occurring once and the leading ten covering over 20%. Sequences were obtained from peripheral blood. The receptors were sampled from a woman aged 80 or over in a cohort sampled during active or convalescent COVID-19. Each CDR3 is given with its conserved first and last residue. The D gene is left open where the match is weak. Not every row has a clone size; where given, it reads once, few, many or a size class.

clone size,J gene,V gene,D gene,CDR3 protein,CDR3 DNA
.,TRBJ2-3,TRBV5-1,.,CASSFTGTSTDTQYF,TGCGCCAGCAGCTTCACCGGGACATCCACAGATACGCAGTATTTT
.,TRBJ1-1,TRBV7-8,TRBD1,CASGAGGIAEAFF,TGTGCCAGCGGGGCAGGGGGCATCGCTGAAGCTTTCTTT
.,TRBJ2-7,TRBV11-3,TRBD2,CASSPGLAGGYEQYF,TGTGCCAGCAGCCCCGGACTAGCGGGAGGCTACGAGCAGTACTTC
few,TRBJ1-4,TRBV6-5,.,CASSYSAGRHEKLFF,TGTGCCAGCAGTTACTCAGCGGGTCGCCATGAAAAACTGTTTTTT
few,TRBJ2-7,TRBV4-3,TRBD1,CASSQGGLGGRLYEQYF,TGCGCCAGCAGCCAAGGAGGGTTAGGGGGCCGTTTGTACGAGCAGTACTTC
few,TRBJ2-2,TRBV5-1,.,CASSLAGVGTGELFF,TGCGCCAGCAGCTTGGCCGGGGTCGGGACCGGGGAGCTGTTTTTT
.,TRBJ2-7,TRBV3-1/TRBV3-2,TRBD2,CASSQGLAGAPRFEQYF,TGTGCCAGCAGCCAGGGACTAGCGGGAGCGCCACGATTCGAGCAGTACTTC
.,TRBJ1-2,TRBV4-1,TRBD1,CASSRDRNYGYTF,TGCGCCAGCAGTCGGGACAGGAACTATGGCTACACCTTC
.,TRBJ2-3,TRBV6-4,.,CASEDTQYF,TGTGCCAGTGAGGATACGCAGTATTTT
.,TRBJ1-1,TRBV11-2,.,CASSLGGGNTEAFF,TGTGCCAGCAGCTTAGGCGGGGGAAACACTGAAGCTTTCTTT
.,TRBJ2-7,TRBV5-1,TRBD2,CASSGGLAGLEQYF,TGCGCCAGCAGCGGAGGACTAGCGGGGCTCGAGCAGTACTTC
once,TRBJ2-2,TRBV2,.,CASARQGTGELFF,TGTGCCAGCGCCAGGCAGGGCACCGGGGAGCTGTTTTTT
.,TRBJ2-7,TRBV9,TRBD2,CASSGAAGDSFEQYF,TGTGCCAGCAGTGGGGCAGCGGGGGATTCCTTCGAGCAGTACTTC
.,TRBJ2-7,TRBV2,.,CASINQGSSYEQYF,TGTGCCAGCATCAACCAGGGGAGCTCCTACGAGCAGTACTTC
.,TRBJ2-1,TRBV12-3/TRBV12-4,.,CASSFQGYNEQFF,TGTGCCAGCAGTTTTCAGGGCTACAATGAGCAGTTCTTC
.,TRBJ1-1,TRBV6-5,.,CASSYAARVNTEAFF,TGTGCCAGCAGTTACGCGGCCAGGGTGAACACTGAAGCTTTCTTT
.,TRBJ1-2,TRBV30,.,CAWASWYGGYTF,TGTGCCTGGGCGAGTTGGTACGGTGGCTACACCTTC
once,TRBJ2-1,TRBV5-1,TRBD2,CASSPLAGADHEQFF,TGCGCCAGCAGCCCACTAGCGGGAGCCGACCATGAGCAGTTCTTC
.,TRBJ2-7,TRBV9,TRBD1,CASSVSGQGANEQYF,TGTGCCAGCAGCGTATCCGGACAGGGGGCAAACGAGCAGTACTTC
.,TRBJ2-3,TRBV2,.,CASSEAEGGSQYF,TGTGCCAGCAGTGAAGCGGAGGGGGGGTCGCAGTATTTT
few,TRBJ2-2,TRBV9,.,CASSTPKTRLPTGELFF,TGTGCCAGCAGCACACCTAAGACACGGTTGCCTACCGGGGAGCTGTTTTTT
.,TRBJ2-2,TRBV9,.,CASSLRGTGELFF,TGTGCCAGCAGCCTTAGAGGGACCGGGGAGCTGTTTTTT
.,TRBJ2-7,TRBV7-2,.,CASSLGPSQGYEQYF,TGTGCCAGCAGCTTGGGTCCGTCACAGGGTTACGAGCAGTACTTC
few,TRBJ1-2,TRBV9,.,CASSPSTGSYGYTF,TGTGCCAGCAGCCCCTCAACAGGGTCCTATGGCTACACCTTC
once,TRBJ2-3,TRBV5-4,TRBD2,CASSLAGGTDTQYF,TGTGCCAGCAGCCTAGCGGGGGGCACAGATACGCAGTATTTT
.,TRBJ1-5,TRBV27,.,CASSGWGEQPQHF,TGTGCCAGCAGTGGATGGGGAGAACAGCCCCAGCATTTT
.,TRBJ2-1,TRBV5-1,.,CASSAYRATDEQFF,TGCGCCAGCAGCGCCTACAGGGCTACAGATGAGCAGTTCTTC
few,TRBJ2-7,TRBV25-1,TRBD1,CASSQGAGEQYF,TGTGCCAGCAGTCAGGGGGCGGGGGAGCAGTACTTC
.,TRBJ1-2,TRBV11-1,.,CASSLVGSGGYTF,TGTGCCAGCAGCTTAGTCGGGTCTGGTGGCTACACCTTC